This T cell receptor (beta chain) derives from a study of cytomegalovirus exposure and HLA in healthy donors. Study-wide results and limits: In the 120 validation repertoires, about 94% of cluster scores exceeded 0, per a later analysis. Cytomegalovirus association was assigned to about 150 TCR beta chains. The classifier was said to identify cytomegalovirus status with high specificity and sensitivity. Through in vitro validation, a few CMV-associated chains were shown to be specific for CMV antigens.

Repertoires were generated with immunoSEQ multiplex PCR, while TCRdb's copy carries only in-frame clones and drops some. The sample includes 200,000 to 300,000 clones, roughly 87% seen only once; the top ten take approximately 3.1%. From germline, CDR1 is LGHNA and CDR2 YSLEER. There are 16 residues in the CDR3. V dropped 4 bases and J dropped 8; count of bases not matched to a gene: 9. On this clone: Its specificity is unknown.

The chain joins TRBV4-3 to TRBJ2-1; 12 positions match TRBD2. The TCR was taken from a woman between 25 and 40 years old in good health and CMV-seronegative. Sequenced material: PBMCs. As DNA, the CDR3 is TGCGCCAGCAGCCGTCAGACTAGCGGGAGTCACGATGAGCAGTTCTTC. Amino acid sequence: CASSRQTSGSHDEQFF.